This TCR beta chain was captured in a study of OX40 agonist ivuxolimab in advanced cancers. There are a few counts of this clone. Its antigen is still unknown. Broader study findings: More expanded clones were found, on average, in CD8+ than in CD4+ T cells. Among the lowest levels of clonal expansion were found in partial responders at 0.1-3.0 mg/kg.

Measured with immunoSEQ multiplex PCR; TCRdb has only the in-frame clones, and not every one. The sample includes tens of thousands of clones, roughly 88% seen only once; the top ten take under 0.35%. Germline loops: CDR1 SEHNR, CDR2 FQNEAQ (reference sequence). This CDR3 has 14 amino acids. The J segment lost 5 bases and the V segment lost 5 bases, leaving 7 bases of the junction unmatched. This specimen consisted of CD4+ or CD8+ T cells sorted from blood, obtained in a trial of the OX40 agonist ivuxolimab. The receptor was derived from an adult with an advanced solid tumor such as melanoma, head and neck, liver or kidney cancer. V usage is TRBV7-9 and J usage is TRBJ1-2, with 8 bases aligning to TRBD1. The CDR3 loop is CASSPGTGGYGYTF. Written as DNA, the CDR3 is TGTGCCAGCAGCCCGGGGACAGGAGGGTATGGCTACACCTTC.